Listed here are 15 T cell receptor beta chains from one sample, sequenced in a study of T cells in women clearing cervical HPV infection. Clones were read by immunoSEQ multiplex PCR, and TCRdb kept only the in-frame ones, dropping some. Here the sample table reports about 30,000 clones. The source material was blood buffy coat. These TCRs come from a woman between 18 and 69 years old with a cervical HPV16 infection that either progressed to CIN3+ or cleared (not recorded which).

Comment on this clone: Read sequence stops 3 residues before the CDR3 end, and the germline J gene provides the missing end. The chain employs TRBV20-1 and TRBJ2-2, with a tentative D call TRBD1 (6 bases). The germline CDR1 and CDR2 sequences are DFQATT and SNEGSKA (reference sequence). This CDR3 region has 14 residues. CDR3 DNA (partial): TGCAGTGCTAGAGAAAGGGGGAAGAATGAAAAG. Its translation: CSARERGKNEK. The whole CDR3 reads CSARERGKNEKLFF.

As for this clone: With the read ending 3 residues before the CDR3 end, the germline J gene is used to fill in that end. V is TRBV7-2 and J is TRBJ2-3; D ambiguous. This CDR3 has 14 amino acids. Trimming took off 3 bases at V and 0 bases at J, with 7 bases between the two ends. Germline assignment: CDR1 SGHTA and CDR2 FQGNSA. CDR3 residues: CASSFDWSTDTQYF. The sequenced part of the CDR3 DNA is TGTGCCAGCAGCTTTGACTGGAGCACAGATACG.

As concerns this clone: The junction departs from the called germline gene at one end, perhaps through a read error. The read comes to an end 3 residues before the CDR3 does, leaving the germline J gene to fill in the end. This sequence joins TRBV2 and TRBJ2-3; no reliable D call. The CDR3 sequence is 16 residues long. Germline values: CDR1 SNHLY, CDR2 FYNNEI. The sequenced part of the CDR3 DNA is TGTGCCAGAAGTGGGTCCGAGACTTATAGCACAGATACG. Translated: CARSGSETYSTDT. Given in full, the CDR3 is CARSGSETYSTDTQYF.

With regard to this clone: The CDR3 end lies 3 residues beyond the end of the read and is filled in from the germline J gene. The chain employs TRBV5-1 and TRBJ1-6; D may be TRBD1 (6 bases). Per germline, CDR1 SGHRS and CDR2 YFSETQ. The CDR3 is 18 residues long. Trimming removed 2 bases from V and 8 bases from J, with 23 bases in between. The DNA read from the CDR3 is TGCGCCAGCAGCTTCTCGAGGGGGGGTTTAAATTGGGATTCACCC. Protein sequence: CASSFSRGGLNWDSP. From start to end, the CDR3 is CASSFSRGGLNWDSPLHF.

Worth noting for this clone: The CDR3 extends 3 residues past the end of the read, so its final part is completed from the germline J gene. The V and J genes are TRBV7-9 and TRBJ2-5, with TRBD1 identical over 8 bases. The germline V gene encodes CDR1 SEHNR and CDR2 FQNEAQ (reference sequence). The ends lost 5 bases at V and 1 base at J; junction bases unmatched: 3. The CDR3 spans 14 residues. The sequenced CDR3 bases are TGTGCCAGCAGCCGGACAGGGCTCCAAGAGACC. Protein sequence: CASSRTGLQET. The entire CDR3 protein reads CASSRTGLQETQYF.

The CDR3 loop reads CSAARGLETEAFF. CDR3 DNA (partial): TGCAGTGCTGCGAGGGGGCTGGAGACTGAA. The chain couples TRBV20-1 to TRBJ1-1, with 7 nucleotides matching TRBD1. The sequenced fragment ends 3 residues before the CDR3 boundary, so the rest is inferred from the germline J gene. With V trimmed by 5 bases and J by 5 bases, 8 bases remained unmatched. Germline CDR1 DFQATT, CDR2 SNEGSKA (reference sequence). This CDR3 comprises 13 residues.

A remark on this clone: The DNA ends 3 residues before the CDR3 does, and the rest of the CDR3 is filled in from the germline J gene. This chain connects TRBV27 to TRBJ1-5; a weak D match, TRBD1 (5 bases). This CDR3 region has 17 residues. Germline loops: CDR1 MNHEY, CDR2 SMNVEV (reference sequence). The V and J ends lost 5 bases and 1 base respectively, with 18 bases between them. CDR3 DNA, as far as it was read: TGTGCCAGCAGTCCCTTACCCTATCAGGGAAGCAATCAGCCC. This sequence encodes CASSPLPYQGSNQP. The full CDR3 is CASSPLPYQGSNQPQHF.

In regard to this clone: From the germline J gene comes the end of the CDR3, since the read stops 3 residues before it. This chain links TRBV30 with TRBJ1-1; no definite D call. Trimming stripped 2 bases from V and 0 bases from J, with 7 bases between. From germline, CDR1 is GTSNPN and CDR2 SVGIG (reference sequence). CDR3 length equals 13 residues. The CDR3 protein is CAWSKALNTEAFF. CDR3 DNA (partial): TGTGCCTGGAGTAAAGCATTGAACACTGAA.

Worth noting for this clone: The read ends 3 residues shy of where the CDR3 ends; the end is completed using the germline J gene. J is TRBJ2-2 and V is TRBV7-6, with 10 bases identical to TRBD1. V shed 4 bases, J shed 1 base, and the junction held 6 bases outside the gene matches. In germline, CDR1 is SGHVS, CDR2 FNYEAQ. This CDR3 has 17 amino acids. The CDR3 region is CASSSRDRGRNTGELFF. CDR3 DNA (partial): TGTGCCAGCAGCTCGCGCGACAGGGGGCGGAACACCGGGGAG. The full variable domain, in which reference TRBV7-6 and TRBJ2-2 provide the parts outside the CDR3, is GAGVSQSPRYKVTKRGQDVALRCDPISGHVSLYWYRQALGQGPEFLTYFNYEAQQDKSGLPNDRFSAERPEGSISTLTIQRTEQRDSAMYRCASSSRDRGRNTGELFFGEGSRLTVL.

CDR3 region: CASSRRDRDTEAFF. Partial CDR3 DNA: TGTGCCAGCAGCCGCCGGGACAGGGACACTGAA. The rearrangement uses TRBV11-2 and TRBJ1-1, with 9 bases matching TRBD1. The read ends 3 residues early relative to the CDR3; the germline J gene fills the gap. The CDR3 extends over 14 amino acids. Per germline, CDR1 SGHAT and CDR2 FQNNGV. The V segment lost 5 bases and the J segment 3 bases; nucleotides outside the gene matches: 4.

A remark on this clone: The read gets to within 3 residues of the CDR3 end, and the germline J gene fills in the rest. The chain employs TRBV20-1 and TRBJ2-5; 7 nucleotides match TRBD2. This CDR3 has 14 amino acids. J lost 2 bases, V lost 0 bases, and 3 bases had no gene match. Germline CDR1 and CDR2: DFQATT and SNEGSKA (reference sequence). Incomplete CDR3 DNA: TGCAGTGCTAGAGATTGGGGGGGGCAAGAGACC. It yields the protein CSARDWGGQET. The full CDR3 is CSARDWGGQETQYF.

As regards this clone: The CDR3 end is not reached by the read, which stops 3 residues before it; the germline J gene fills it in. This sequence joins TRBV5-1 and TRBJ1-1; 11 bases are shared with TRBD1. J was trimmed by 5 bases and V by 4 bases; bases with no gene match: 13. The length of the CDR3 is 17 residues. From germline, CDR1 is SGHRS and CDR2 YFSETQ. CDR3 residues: CASSLPPGQGGGTEAFF. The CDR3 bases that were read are TGCGCCAGCAGCCTTCCCCCGGGACAGGGGGGAGGAACTGAA.

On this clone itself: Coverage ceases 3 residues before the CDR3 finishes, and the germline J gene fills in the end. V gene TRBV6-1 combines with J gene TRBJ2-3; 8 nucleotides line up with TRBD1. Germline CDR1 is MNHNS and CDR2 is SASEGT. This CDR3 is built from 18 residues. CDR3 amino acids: CASSERSPRGRGQETQYF. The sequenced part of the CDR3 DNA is TGTGCCAGCAGTGAACGCAGCCCTAGGGGCAGGGGGCAAGAGACG.

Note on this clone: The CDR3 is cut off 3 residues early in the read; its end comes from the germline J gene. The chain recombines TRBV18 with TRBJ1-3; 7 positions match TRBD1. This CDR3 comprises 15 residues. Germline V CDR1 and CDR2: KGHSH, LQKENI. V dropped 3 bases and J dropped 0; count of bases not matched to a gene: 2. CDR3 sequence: CASSPGQISGNTIYF. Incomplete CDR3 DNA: TGTGCCAGCTCACCGGGACAGATCTCTGGAAACACC.

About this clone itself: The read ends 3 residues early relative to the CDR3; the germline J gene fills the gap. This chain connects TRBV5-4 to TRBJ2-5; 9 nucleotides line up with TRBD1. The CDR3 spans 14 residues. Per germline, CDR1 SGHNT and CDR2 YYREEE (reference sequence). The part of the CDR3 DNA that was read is TGTGCCAGCAGCTCGGACAGGGGCGGGAGTACC. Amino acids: CASSSDRGGST. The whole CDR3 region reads CASSSDRGGSTQYF.